This passage covers 12 T cell receptor beta chains from one sample sequenced in a study of blood T cell repertoires in COVID-19. Clones were sequenced by immunoSEQ multiplex PCR, and TCRdb holds only the in-frame ones, with some missing. The sample lists some 190,000 clones, 70% to 90% occurring once. The material sequenced was peripheral blood. The receptors here all came from a man between 60 and 70 years old with acute or convalescent COVID-19.

The chain joins TRBV7-8 to TRBJ2-7; TRBD2 matches at 9 bases. V lost 5 bases to trimming and J lost 0 bases; unmatched junction nucleotides: 11. Looked up from germline, CDR1 is SGHVS and CDR2 is FQNEAQ. The CDR3 is 17 residues long. CDR3 coding DNA: TGTGCCAGCAGCCTCGGTTCTGCGGGAGGGCGCTCCTACGAGCAGTACTTC. Its translation: CASSLGSAGGRSYEQYF.

Only one count was recorded for this clone. The rearrangement joins TRBV3-1 (or the pseudogene TRBV3-2) to TRBJ2-7, with 7 bases fitting TRBD2. The germline gives CDR1 LGHDT, CDR2 YNNKEL (reference sequence). The CDR3 has 15 residues. The V segment lost 9 bases and the J segment 0 bases; nucleotides outside the gene matches: 11. The CDR3 coding sequence is TGTGCCAGTCGTAAGAGGTCTAGCGGCTCCTACGAGCAGTACTTC. Amino acid sequence: CASRKRSSGSYEQYF.

The CDR3 sequence: CASSYHDRGPYNSPLHF. CDR3 coding DNA: TGTGCCAGCAGTTACCACGACAGGGGGCCCTATAATTCACCCCTCCACTTT. The rearrangement links TRBV6-2 or TRBV6-3 to TRBJ1-6, with 10 bases fitting TRBD1. The V and J ends lost 2 bases and 2 bases, in that order; junction bases with no gene match: 3. The length of the CDR3 is 17 residues. Per the germline V gene, CDR1 is MNHEY and CDR2 is SVGEGT.

The chain employs TRBV27 and TRBJ2-1, with a possible D match to TRBD2 (7 bases). The germline CDR1 and CDR2 sequences are MNHEY and SMNVEV (reference sequence). This CDR3 is built from 15 residues. The germline V and J ends were trimmed by 8 bases and 1 base, with 15 bases remaining between them. The CDR3 DNA sequence: TGTGCCAGCCTCTGGAGGGGGGGTTCCTACAATGAGCAGTTCTTC. It yields the protein CASLWRGGSYNEQFF.

This sequence joins TRBV7-3 and TRBJ2-2; 13 bases map to TRBD2. Germline CDR1 is SGHTA and CDR2 is FQGTGA. This CDR3 comprises 15 residues. Unmatched junction bases numbered 1, after V lost 5 bases and J lost 4 bases. The CDR3 loop reads CASSRTSGSTGELFF. Here the CDR3 DNA reads TGTGCCAGCAGCCGGACTAGCGGGAGCACCGGGGAGCTGTTTTTT.

The rearrangement joins TRBV11-2 to TRBJ2-3; 7 nucleotides agree with TRBD1. V lost 6 bases, J lost 1 base, and 16 bases stayed unmatched. Germline loops: CDR1 SGHAT, CDR2 FQNNGV. The length of the CDR3 is 18 residues. CDR3 in amino acids: CASRLPFRDRVGTDTQYF. The CDR3 DNA sequence: TGTGCCAGCAGATTACCATTTCGCGACAGGGTAGGCACAGATACGCAGTATTTT.

The chain links TRBV28 to TRBJ1-5, with 9 bases aligning to TRBD1. The CDR3 contains 15 residues. V lost 6 bases to trimming and J lost 1 base; unmatched junction nucleotides: 4. Germline assignment: CDR1 MDHEN and CDR2 SYDVKM. The CDR3 region has the DNA TGTGCCAGCAGGACAGGGGGAAGGAGCAATCAGCCCCAGCATTTT. Its protein is CASRTGGRSNQPQHF.

The genes are TRBV5-1 and TRBJ2-3, with 8 bases lining up with TRBD2. The V segment lost 4 bases and the J segment 6 bases; nucleotides outside the gene matches: 13. The germline CDR1 and CDR2 sequences are SGHRS and YFSETQ. The CDR3 extends over 16 amino acids. The CDR3 protein is CASSLGTRISYDTQYF. The DNA for the CDR3 is TGCGCCAGCAGCCTCGGGACTAGGATTTCCTATGATACGCAGTATTTT.

The chain links TRBV30 to TRBJ2-1; D might be TRBD1 (5 bases). V shed 0 bases and J shed 9 bases, with 15 bases lying between them. The CDR3 totals 14 residues. Germline CDR1 is GTSNPN and CDR2 is SVGIG (reference sequence). In DNA, the CDR3 is TGTGCCTGGAGTGTAACGGGCCGGCAGGGTGAGCAGTTCTTC. Its protein is CAWSVTGRQGEQFF.

The V and J genes are TRBV6-5 and TRBJ1-2; a weak D match, TRBD1 (6 bases). The CDR3 sequence is 14 residues long. The germline V and J ends were trimmed by 2 bases and 3 bases, with 10 bases remaining between them. Germline lookup yields CDR1 MNHEY and CDR2 SVGAGI. In DNA form, the CDR3 reads TGTGCCAGCAGTTACGTCGGACAGCACTATGGCTACACCTTC. The encoded protein is CASSYVGQHYGYTF.

This chain connects TRBV9 to TRBJ2-2; 10 bases match TRBD2. Germline V gives CDR1 SGDLS, CDR2 YYNGEE. J lost 4 bases, V lost 0 bases, and 9 bases had no gene match. The CDR3 loop spans 18 amino acids. This CDR3 is CASSVDSRTSGATGELFF. CDR3 bases: TGTGCCAGCAGCGTAGACAGTAGGACTAGCGGAGCCACCGGGGAGCTGTTTTTT.

The CDR3 DNA reads TGTGCCACCAGTGAGACGGGACAGCGGGAGACCCAGTACTTC. Its translation is CATSETGQRETQYF. The rearrangement joins TRBV24-1 to TRBJ2-5, with 7 nucleotides matching TRBD1. Trimming cost V 4 bases and J 5 bases; bases outside gene matches: 6. This CDR3 spans 14 amino acids. Germline CDR1 and CDR2: KGHDR and SFDVKD.